The clone carrying this T cell receptor (beta chain) appeared once. Its target is not known. The data stem from a study of T cell responses to AZD1222 COVID-19 vaccine. Findings and limits, study-wide: Repertoires were obtained only post-peak T cell response.

CDR3 length: 14 residues. Deletions cut 5 bases from V and 5 bases from J, with 14 bases between. Per germline, CDR1 SGHAT and CDR2 FQNNGV. Some clones are missing from TCRdb's copy, which holds only in-frame ones; the method was immunoSEQ multiplex PCR. The table records 73,000 or so clones, 80% of them present only once. Sequenced here: peripheral blood, sampled 28 days after the second AZD1222 dose. V and J are TRBV11-2 and TRBJ2-3; D unclear. This receptor was taken from an adult who received the AZD1222 COVID-19 vaccine. The CDR3 sequence is CASSLSWFGDTQYF. In nucleotides, the CDR3 is TGTGCCAGCAGCCTTTCGTGGTTTGGAGATACGCAGTATTTT.